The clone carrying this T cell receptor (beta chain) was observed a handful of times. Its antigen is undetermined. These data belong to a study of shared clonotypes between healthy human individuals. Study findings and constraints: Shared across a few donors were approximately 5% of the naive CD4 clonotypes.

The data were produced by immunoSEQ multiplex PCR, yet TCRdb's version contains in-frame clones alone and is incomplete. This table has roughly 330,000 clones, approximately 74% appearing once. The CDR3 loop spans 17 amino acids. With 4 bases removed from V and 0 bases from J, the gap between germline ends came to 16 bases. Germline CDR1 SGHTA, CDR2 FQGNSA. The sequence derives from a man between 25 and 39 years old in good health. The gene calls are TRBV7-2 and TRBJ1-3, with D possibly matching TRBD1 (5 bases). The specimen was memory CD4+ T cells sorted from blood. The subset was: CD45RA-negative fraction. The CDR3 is CASSSSQATLSGNTIYF. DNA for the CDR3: TGTGCCAGCAGCTCCTCACAGGCGACTCTCTCTGGAAACACCATATATTTT.